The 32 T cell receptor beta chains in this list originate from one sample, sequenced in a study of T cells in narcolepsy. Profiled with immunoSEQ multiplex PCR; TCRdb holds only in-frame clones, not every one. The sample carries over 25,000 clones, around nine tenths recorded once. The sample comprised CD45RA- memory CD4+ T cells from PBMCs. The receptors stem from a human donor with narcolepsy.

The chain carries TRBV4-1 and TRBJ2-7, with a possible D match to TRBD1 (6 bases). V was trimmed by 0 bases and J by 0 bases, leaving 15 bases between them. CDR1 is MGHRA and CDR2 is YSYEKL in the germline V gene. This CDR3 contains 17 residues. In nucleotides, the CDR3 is TGCGCCAGCAGCCAAGATCGATCCAGGGGCACCTCCTACGAGCAGTACGTC. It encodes CASSQDRSRGTSYEQYV.

The CDR3 DNA is TGCGCCAGCAGTGAACGGGGGGGCGAGGATGAGCAGTTCTTC. This translates into CASSERGGEDEQFF. The chain couples TRBV10-2 to TRBJ2-1; 8 bases map to TRBD2. The V segment lost 3 bases and the J segment 8 bases; nucleotides outside the gene matches: 6. This CDR3 is 14 amino acids long. Looked up from germline, CDR1 is WSHSY and CDR2 is SAAADI.

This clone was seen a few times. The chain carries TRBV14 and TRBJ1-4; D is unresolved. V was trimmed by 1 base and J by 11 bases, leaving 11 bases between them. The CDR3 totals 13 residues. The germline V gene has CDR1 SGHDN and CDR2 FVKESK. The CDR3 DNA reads TGTGCCAGCAGCCAAGGGGCAGCCGAGAAACTGTTTTTT. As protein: CASSQGAAEKLFF.

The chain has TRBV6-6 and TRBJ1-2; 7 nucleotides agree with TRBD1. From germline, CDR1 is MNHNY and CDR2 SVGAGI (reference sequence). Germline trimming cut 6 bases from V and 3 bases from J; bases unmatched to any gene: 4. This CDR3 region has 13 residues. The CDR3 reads CASRNTGDYGYTF. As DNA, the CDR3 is TGTGCCAGCAGGAACACAGGGGACTATGGCTACACCTTC.

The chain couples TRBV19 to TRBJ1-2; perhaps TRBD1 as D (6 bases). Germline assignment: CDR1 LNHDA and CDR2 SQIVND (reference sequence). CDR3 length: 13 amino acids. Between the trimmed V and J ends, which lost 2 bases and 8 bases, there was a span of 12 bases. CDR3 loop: CASSITGQGGYTF. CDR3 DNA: TGTGCCAGTAGTATAACGGGACAAGGGGGCTACACCTTC.

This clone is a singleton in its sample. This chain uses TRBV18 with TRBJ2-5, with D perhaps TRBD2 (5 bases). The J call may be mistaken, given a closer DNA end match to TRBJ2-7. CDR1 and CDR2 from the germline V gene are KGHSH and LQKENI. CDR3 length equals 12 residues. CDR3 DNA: TGTGCCAGCTCCCTAGAGGGCTACGAGCAGTACTTC. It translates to CASSLEGYEQYF.

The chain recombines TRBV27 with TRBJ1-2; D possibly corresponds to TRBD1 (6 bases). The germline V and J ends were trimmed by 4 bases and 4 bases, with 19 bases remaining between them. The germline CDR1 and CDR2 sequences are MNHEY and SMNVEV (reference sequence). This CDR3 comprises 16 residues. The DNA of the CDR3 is TGTGCCAGCAGTTCCACCTGGGACACCGGTAGCTATGGCTACACCTTC. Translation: CASSSTWDTGSYGYTF.

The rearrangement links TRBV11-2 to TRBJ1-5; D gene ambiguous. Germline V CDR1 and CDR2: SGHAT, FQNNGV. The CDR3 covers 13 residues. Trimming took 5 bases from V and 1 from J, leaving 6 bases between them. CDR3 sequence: CASSLVSNQPQHF. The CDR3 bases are TGTGCCAGCAGCCTGGTCAGCAATCAGCCCCAGCATTTT.

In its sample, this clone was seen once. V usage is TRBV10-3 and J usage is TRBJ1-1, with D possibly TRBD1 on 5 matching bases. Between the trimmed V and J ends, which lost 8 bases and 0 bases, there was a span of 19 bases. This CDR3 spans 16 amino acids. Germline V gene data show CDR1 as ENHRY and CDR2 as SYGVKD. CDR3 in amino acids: CAISTGLPYMNTEAFF. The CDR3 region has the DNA TGTGCCATCTCCACGGGACTCCCCTACATGAACACTGAAGCTTTCTTT.

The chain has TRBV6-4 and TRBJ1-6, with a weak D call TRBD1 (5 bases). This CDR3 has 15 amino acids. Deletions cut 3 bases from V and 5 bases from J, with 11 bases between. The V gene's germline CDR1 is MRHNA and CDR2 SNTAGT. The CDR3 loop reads CASSERAGNNSPLHF. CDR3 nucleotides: TGTGCCAGCAGTGAACGGGCAGGGAATAATTCACCCCTCCACTTT.

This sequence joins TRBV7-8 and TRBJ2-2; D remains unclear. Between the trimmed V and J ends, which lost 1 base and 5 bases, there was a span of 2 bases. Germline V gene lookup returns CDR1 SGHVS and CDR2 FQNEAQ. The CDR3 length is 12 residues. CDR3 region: CASSLGTGELFF. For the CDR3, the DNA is TGTGCCAGCAGCTTAGGAACCGGGGAGCTGTTTTTT.

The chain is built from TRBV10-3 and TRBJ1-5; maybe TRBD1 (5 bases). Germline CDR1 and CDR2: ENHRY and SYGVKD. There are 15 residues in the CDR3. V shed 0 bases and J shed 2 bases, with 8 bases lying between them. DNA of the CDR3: TGTGCCATCAGTGAGTCCGGACAAGGCAATCAGCCCCAGCATTTT. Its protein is CAISESGQGNQPQHF.

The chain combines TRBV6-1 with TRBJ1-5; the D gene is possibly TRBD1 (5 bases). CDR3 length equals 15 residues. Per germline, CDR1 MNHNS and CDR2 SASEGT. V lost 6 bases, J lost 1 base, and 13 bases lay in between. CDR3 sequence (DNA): TGTGCCAGCAGCAAGGCTGGGGCGAGCAATCAGCCCCAGCATTTT. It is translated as CASSKAGASNQPQHF.

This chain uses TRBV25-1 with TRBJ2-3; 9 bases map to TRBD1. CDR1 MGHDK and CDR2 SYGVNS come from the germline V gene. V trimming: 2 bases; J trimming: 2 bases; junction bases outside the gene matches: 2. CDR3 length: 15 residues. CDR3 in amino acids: CASSETGGATDTQYF. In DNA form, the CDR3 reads TGTGCCAGCAGTGAAACAGGGGGCGCCACAGATACGCAGTATTTT.

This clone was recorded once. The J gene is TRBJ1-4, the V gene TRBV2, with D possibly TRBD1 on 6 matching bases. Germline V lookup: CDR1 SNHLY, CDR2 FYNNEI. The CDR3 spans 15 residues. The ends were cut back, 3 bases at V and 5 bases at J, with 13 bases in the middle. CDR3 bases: TGTGCCAGCAGTGATTTGGGGGCAGGGAATGAAAAACTGTTTTTT. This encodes CASSDLGAGNEKLFF. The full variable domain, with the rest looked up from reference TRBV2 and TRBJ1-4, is EPEVTQTPSHQVTQMGQEVILRCVPISNHLYFYWYRQILGQKVEFLVSFYNNEISEKSEIFDDQFSVERPDGSNFTLKIRSTKLEDSAMYFCASSDLGAGNEKLFFGSGTQLSVL.

The CDR3 DNA sequence: TGTGCCAGCAGACAGGGGGGGTATGGCGGCTACACCTTC. Translated, it gives CASRQGGYGGYTF. The gene calls are TRBV9 and TRBJ1-2; 8 positions agree with TRBD1. The CDR3 loop spans 13 amino acids. CDR1 and CDR2 (germline): SGDLS, YYNGEE. V gave up 5 bases and J gave up 8 bases; unmatched junction bases: 8.

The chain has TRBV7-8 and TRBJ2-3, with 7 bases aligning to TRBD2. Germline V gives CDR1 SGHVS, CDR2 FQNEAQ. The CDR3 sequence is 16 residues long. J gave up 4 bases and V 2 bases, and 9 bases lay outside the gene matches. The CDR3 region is CASSLSWRGSADTQYF. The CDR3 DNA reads TGTGCCAGCAGCTTAAGTTGGCGGGGGAGCGCAGATACGCAGTATTTT. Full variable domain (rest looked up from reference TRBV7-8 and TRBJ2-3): GAGVSQSPRYKVAKRGQDVALRCDPISGHVSLFWYQQALGQGPEFLTYFQNEAQLDKSGLPSDRFFAERPEGSVSTLKIQRTQQEDSAVYLCASSLSWRGSADTQYFGPGTRLTVL.

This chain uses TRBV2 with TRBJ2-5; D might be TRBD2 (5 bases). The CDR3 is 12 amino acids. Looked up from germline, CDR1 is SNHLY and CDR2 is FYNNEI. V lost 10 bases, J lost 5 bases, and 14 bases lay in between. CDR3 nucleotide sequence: TGTGCCACCACTAGGGCCTTGGAGACCCAGTACTTC. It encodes CATTRALETQYF.

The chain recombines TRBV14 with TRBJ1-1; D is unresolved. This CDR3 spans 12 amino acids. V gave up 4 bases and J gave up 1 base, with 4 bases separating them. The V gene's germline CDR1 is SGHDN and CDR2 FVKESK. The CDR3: CASSRGNTEAFF. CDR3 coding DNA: TGTGCCAGCAGCCGGGGGAACACTGAAGCTTTCTTT.

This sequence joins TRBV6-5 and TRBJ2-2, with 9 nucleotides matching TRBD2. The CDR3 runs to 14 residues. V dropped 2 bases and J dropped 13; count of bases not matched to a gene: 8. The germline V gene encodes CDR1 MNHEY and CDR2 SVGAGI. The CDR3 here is CASSYGSGGNVLFF. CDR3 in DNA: TGTGCCAGCAGTTACGGTAGCGGGGGAAATGTGCTGTTTTTT.

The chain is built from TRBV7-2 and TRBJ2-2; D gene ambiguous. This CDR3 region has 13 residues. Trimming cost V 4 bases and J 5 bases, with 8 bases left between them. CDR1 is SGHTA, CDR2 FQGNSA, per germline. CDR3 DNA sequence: TGTGCCAGCAGCTCTGGCCCGACCGGGGAGCTGTTTTTT. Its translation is CASSSGPTGELFF.

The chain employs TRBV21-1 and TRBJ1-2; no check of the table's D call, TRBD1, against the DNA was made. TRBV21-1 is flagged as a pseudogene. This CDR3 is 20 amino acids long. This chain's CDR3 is CASSKAPTGTGASPGYGYTF. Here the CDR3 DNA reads TGTGCCAGCAGCAAAGCCCCCACCGGGACAGGGGCCTCACCTGGCTATGGCTACACCTTC.

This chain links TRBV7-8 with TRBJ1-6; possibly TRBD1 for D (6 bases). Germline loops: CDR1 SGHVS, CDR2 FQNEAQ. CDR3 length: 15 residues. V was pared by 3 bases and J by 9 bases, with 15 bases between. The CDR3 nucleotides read TGTGCCAGCAGCTTGTCCCTGGGGGCTAGTTCACCCCTCCACTTT. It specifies CASSLSLGASSPLHF.

Here the CDR3 DNA reads TGTGCCAGCACCCTAAGCCTTACCGGGGGGCAATACGGAGGAGGTACGCAGTATTTT. It codes for CASTLSLTGGQYGGGTQYF. This rearrangement joins TRBV2 to TRBJ2-3; TRBD2 is a possible D gene (7 bases). The CDR3 extends over 19 amino acids. V was trimmed by 7 bases and J by 8 bases, leaving 34 bases between them. Germline V gives CDR1 SNHLY, CDR2 FYNNEI.

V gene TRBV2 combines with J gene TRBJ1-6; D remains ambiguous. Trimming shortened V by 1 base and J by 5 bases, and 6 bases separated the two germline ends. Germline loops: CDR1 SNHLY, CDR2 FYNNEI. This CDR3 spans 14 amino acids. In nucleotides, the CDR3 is TGTGCCAGCAGTGAAGTGGCAGATAATTCACCCCTCCACTTT. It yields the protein CASSEVADNSPLHF.

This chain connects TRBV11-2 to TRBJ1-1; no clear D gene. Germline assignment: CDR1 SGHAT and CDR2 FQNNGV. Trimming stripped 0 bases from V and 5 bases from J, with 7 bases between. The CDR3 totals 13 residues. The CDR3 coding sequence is TGTGCCAGCAGCTTAGAGGTAGGAACTGAAGCTTTCTTT. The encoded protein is CASSLEVGTEAFF. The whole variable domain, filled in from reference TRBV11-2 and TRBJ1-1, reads EAGVAQSPRYKIIEKRQSVAFWCNPISGHATLYWYQQILGQGPKLLIQFQNNGVVDDSQLPKDRFSAERLKGVDSTLKIQPAKLEDSAVYLCASSLEVGTEAFFGQGTRLTVV.

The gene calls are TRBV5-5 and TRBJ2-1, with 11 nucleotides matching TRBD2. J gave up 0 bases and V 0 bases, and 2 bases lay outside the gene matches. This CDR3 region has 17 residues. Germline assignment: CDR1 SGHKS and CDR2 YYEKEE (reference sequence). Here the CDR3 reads CASSLVLAGGSYNEQFF. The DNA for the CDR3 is TGTGCCAGCAGCTTGGTTCTAGCGGGGGGCTCCTACAATGAGCAGTTCTTC.

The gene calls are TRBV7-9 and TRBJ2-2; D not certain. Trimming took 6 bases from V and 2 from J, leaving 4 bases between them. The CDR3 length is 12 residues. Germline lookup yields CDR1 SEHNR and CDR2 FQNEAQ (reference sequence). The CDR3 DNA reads TGTGCCAGCAGACCAAACACCGGGGAGCTGTTTTTT. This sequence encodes CASRPNTGELFF.

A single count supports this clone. CDR3: CASSDNSRVGGWGYTF. DNA for the CDR3: TGTGCCAGCAGCGATAACTCGAGGGTAGGGGGCTGGGGCTACACCTTC. V is TRBV4-2 and J is TRBJ1-2; 7 bases are a match to TRBD1. The germline V gene has CDR1 LGHNA and CDR2 YNFKEQ. This CDR3 is built from 16 residues. The V segment lost 5 bases and the J segment 8 bases; nucleotides outside the gene matches: 17.

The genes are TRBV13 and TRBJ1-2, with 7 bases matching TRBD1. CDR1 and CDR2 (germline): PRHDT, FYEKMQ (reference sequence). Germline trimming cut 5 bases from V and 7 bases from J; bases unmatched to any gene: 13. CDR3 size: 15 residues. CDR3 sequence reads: CASSTQLDRLGGYTF. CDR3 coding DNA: TGTGCCAGCAGCACCCAATTGGACAGGTTGGGTGGCTACACCTTC.

CDR3 sequence reads: CASSPTGGDPSNQPQHF. The CDR3 DNA reads as TGTGCCAGCTCGCCCACAGGGGGCGATCCTAGCAATCAGCCCCAGCATTTT. This sequence joins TRBV18 and TRBJ1-5, with 9 positions matching TRBD1. This CDR3 has 17 residues. The germline CDR1 and CDR2 sequences are KGHSH and LQKENI. V lost 6 bases to trimming and J lost 0 bases; unmatched junction nucleotides: 9.

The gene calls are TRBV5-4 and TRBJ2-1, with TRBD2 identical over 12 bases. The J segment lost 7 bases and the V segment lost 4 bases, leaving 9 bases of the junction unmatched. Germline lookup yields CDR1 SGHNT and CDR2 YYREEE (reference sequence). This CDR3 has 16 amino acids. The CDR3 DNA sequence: TGTGCCAGCAGCCTACCGACTAGCGGGGGCTGGAATGAGCAGTTCTTC. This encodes CASSLPTSGGWNEQFF.